This section outlines one TCR beta chain sequence together with its context. Antigen specificity is unknown. TRB rearrangements spanning V, D and J were amplified using mixed TRB-A/B primers. TCRdb re-called the multiplex PCR reads through MiXCR, storing one row per CDR3 protein. The data hold thousands of distinct CDR3 sequences, with about 51% observed a single time. Amplification of TCR beta used genomic DNA extracted from peripheral blood. This sample was taken from a study of T cell repertoires in aging, cancer and after chemotherapy. Study-wide results and limits: Loss of evenness, beyond lost richness, contributed to age-related TCR diversity decline in cancer patients.

The CDR3 consists of 14 residues. Looked up from germline, CDR1 is SGHTA and CDR2 is FQGNSA. Trimming took 0 bases from V and 5 from J, leaving 10 bases between them. The sequencing sample was made of blood. This TCR was recovered from a human donor with a blood cancer. The chain joins TRBV7-2 to TRBJ2-5; D is ambiguous. Written as DNA, the CDR3 is TGTGCCAGCAGCTTAGCGCCCCTCGGGGAGACCCAGTACTTC. This codes for CASSLAPLGETQYF.